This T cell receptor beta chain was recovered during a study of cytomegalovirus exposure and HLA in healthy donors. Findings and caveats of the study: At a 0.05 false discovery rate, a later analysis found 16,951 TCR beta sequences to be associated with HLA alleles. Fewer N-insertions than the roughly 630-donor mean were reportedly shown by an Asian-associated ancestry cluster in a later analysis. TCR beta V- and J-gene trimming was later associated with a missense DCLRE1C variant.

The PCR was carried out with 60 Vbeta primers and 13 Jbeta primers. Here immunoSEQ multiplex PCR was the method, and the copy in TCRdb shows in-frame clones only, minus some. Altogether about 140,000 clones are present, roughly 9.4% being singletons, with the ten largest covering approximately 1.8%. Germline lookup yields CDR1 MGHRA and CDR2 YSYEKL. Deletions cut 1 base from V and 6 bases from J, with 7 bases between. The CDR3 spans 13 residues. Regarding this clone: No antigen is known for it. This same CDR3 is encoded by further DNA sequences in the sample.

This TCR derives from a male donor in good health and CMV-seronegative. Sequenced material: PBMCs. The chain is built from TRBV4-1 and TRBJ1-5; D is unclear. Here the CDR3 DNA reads TGCGCCAGCAGCCAAGCAACGGGTCAGCCCCAGCATTTT. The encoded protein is CASSQATGQPQHF.